This T cell receptor (beta chain) stems from a study of T-cell reconstitution after alpha-beta-depleted transplantation in children. Study conclusions and caveats: Surviving recipient cells, namely T cells and thymic progenitors, were the source of high day-60 TCRbeta diversity in some patients. Reportedly, roughly two months post-transplant, alpha-beta T cells arose from several hundred expanded graft clones. T-cell counts and diversity at one year post-transplant came mainly from newly produced T cells.

The TCRbeta library incorporated unique molecular identifiers. Using its own MiXCR run on the PCR reads, TCRdb lists one record per CDR3 protein. This sample has 500,000 to 650,000 distinct CDR3 sequences, with roughly an eighth found just once. This clonotype came up a few times. Its antigen is unidentified. The CDR3 is 16 residues long. In germline, CDR1 is DFQATT, CDR2 SNEGSKA (reference sequence). J lost 5 bases, V lost 4 bases, and 9 bases had no gene match. The source is a female patient aged 2 to 10 who had a stem cell transplant for aplastic anemia, so the T cells may come from the graft donor. Sample: PBMCs, mostly from graft donor cells, taken 180 days after TCRalphabeta/CD19-depleted stem cell transplant. V is TRBV20-1 and J is TRBJ2-5; TRBD2 matches 14 bases. The CDR3 loop reads CSANRLAGGPRETQYF. The CDR3 DNA follows: TGCAGTGCTAACAGACTAGCGGGAGGGCCGCGGGAGACCCAGTACTTC.